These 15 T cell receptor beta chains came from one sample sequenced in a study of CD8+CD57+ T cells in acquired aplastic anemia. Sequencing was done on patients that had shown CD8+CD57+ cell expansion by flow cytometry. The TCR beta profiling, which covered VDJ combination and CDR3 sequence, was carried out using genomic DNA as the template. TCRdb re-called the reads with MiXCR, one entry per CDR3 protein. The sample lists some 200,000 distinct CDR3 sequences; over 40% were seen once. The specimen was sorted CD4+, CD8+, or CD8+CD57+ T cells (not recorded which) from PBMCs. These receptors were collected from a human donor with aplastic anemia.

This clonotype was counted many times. This CDR3 is CASSPLTNTDTQYF. The CDR3 DNA sequence: TGTGCCAGCAGCCCATTAACCAACACAGATACGCAGTATTTT. The gene calls are TRBV3-1 and TRBJ2-3; D gene ambiguous. CDR3 length: 14 amino acids. Germline CDR1 reads LGHDT; CDR2 reads YNNKEL (reference sequence). V lost 4 bases to trimming and J lost 2 bases, with 10 bases between them.

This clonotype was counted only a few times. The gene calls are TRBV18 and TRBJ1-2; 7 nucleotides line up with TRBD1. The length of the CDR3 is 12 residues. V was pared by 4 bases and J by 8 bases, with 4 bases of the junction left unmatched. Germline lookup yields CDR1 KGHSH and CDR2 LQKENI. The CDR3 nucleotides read TGTGCCAGCTCACTAGACAGGGACGGCTACACCTTC. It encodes CASSLDRDGYTF. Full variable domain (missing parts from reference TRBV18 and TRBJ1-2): NAGVMQNPRHLVRRRGQEARLRCSPMKGHSHVYWYRQLPEEGLKFMVYLQKENIIDESGMPKERFSAEFPKEGPSILRIQQVVRGDSAAYFCASSLDRDGYTFGSGTRLTVV.

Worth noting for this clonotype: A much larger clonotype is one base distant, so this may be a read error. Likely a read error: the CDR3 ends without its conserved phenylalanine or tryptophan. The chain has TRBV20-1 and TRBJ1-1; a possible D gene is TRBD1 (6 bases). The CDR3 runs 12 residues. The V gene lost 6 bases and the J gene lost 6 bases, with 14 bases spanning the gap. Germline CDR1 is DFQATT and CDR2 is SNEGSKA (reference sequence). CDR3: CSASAGDAEAFS. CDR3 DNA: TGCAGTGCATCTGCAGGGGACGCTGAAGCTTTCTCT.

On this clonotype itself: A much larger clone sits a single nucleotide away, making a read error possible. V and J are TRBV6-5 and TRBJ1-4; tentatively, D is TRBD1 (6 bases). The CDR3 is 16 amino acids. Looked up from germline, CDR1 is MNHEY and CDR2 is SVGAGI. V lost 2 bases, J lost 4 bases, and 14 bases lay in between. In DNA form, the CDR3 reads TGTGCCAGCAGTTACCTCAACAGGGCCTTTAATGAAAAACTGTTTTTT. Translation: CASSYLNRAFNEKLFF.

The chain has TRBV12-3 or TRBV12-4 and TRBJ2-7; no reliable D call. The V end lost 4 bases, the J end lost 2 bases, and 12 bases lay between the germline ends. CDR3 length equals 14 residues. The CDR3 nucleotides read TGTGCCAGCAGTTACACCAACCTTCCCTACGAGCAGTACTTC. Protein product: CASSYTNLPYEQYF.

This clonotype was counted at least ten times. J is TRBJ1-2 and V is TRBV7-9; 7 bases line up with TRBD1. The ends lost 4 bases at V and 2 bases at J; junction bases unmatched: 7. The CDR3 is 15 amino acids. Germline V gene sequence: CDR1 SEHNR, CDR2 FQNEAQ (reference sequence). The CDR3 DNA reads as TGTGCCAGCAGCTCATCAGGGGACAGCAACTATGGCTACACCTTC. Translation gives CASSSSGDSNYGYTF.

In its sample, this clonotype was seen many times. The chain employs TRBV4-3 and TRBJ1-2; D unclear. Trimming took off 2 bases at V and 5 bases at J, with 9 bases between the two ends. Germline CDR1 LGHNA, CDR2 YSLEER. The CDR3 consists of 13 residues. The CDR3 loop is CASSQTDEYGYTF. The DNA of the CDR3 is TGCGCCAGCAGCCAAACCGACGAATATGGCTACACCTTC.

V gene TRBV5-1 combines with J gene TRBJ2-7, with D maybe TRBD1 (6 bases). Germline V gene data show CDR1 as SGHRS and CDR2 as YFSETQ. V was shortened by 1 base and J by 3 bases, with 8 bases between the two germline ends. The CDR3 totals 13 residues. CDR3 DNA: TGCGCCAGCAGCTTGCCGGACAGCTACGAGCAGTACTTC. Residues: CASSLPDSYEQYF.

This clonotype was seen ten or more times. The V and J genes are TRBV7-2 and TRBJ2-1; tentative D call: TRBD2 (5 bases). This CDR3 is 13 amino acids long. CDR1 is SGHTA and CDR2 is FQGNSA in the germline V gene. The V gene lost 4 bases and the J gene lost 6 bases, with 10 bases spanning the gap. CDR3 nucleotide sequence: TGTGCCAGCAGCTCGGAGCGGACCAATGAGCAGTTCTTC. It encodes CASSSERTNEQFF.

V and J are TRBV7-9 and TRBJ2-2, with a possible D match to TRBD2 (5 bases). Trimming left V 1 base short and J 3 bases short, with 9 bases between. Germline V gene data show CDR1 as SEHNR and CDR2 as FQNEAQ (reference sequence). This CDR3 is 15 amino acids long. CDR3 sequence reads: CASSLEAGDTGELFF. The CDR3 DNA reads TGTGCCAGCAGCTTAGAGGCCGGGGACACCGGGGAGCTGTTTTTT.

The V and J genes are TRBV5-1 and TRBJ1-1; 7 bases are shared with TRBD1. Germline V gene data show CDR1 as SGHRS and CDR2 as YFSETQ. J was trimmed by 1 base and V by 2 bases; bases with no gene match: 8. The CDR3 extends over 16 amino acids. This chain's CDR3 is CASSLQGGASNTEAFF. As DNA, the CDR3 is TGCGCCAGCAGCTTACAAGGGGGCGCGTCGAACACTGAAGCTTTCTTT.

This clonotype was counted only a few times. The CDR3 region is CSTSRGASYNEQFF. DNA of the CDR3: TGCAGCACTAGTAGAGGGGCGAGCTACAATGAGCAGTTCTTC. V and J are TRBV29-1 and TRBJ2-1; either TRBD1 or TRBD2 may supply D (5 bases each). The germline V gene encodes CDR1 SQVTM and CDR2 ANQGSEA. The CDR3 has 14 amino acids. Trimming removed 8 bases at V and 3 bases at J, with 17 bases between.

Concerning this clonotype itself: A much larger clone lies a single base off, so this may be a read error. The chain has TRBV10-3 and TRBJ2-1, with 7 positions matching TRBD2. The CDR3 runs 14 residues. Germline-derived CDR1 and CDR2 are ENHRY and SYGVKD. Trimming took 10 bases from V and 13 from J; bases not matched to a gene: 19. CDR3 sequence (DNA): TGTGCCAGCAAGCGGGGTTGCGGGCTGATGAAACAGTTCTTC. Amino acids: CASKRGCGLMKQFF.

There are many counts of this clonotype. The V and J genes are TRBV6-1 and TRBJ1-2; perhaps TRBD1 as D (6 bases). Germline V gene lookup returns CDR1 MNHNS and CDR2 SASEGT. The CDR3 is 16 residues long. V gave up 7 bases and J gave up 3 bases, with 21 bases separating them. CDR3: CASTPRLGGQHYGYTF. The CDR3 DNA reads TGTGCCAGCACTCCAAGACTGGGGGGACAACACTATGGCTACACCTTC.

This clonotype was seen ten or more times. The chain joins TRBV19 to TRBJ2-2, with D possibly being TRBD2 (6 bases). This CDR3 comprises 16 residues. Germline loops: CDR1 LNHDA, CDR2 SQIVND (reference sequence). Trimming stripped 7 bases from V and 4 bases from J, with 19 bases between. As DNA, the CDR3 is TGTGCCAGTAAAACCGAAAAGGGAGGACGCACCGGGGAGCTGTTTTTT. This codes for CASKTEKGGRTGELFF. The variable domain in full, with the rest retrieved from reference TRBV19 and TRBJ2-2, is DGGITQSPKYLFRKEGQNVTLSCEQNLNHDAMYWYRQDPGQGLRLIYYSQIVNDFQKGDIAEGYSVSREKKESFPLTVTSAQKNPTAFYLCASKTEKGGRTGELFFGEGSRLTVL.